This TCR beta chain was sequenced in a study of blood T cell repertoires in COVID-19. Looking at the study overall: Samples taken during acute and convalescent COVID-19 were collected in the United States, Italy and Spain. Sample material is recorded as cDNA or gDNA derived from T cells, B-cell-depleted T cells, or PBMCs.

Per the study methods: Amplification with reference gene primers provided the estimates of nucleated cell counts. Sequencing used immunoSEQ multiplex PCR; TCRdb keeps in-frame clones, though not all of them. V, J and clone size are taken as reported in that table, and D and trimming were inferred from the DNA itself. The sample shows about 50,000 clones, about nine tenths of them seen only once. CDR3 length: 12 amino acids. Trimming pared 3 bases from V and 5 bases from J, leaving 5 bases between. The germline gives CDR1 SGHKS, CDR2 YYEKEE (reference sequence). The sample comprised peripheral blood. The chain links TRBV5-5 to TRBJ2-2; D call uncertain. This TCR derives from a human donor in a cohort sampled during active COVID-19. The CDR3 nucleotides read TGTGCCAGCAGCTACTCGACCGGGGAGCTGTTTTTT. It translates to CASSYSTGELFF.